This paragraph reports one TCR beta chain. Its target is unknown. The table came from immunoSEQ multiplex PCR; TCRdb's copy has only in-frame clones and leaves some out. The sample contains some 130,000 clones, roughly 89% of which appear only once. The source of the sample is a study of T cell responses to AZD1222 COVID-19 vaccine. Turning to the study itself: Investigators merged groups given second doses at roughly 4 or roughly 12 weeks. Study findings and constraints: Clonal diversity may have been underestimated in mostly white British donors. Baseline antibody screening turned up just a handful of seropositive AZD1222 recipients. Spike-specific TCR breadth and depth both grew after two AZD1222 doses.

CDR3 length: 16 amino acids. J was trimmed by 9 bases and V by 1 base; bases with no gene match: 12. Germline assignment: CDR1 LNHDA and CDR2 SQIVND (reference sequence). The V and J genes are TRBV19 and TRBJ2-1; 7 bases are a match to TRBD1. Sequencing used peripheral blood, obtained on day 0 of AZD1222 vaccination. The clonotype originates from an adult in good health. CDR3 sequence reads: CASSIGPRDRKIEQFF. Written as DNA, the CDR3 is TGTGCCAGTAGTATAGGCCCCCGGGACAGAAAAATTGAGCAGTTCTTC.